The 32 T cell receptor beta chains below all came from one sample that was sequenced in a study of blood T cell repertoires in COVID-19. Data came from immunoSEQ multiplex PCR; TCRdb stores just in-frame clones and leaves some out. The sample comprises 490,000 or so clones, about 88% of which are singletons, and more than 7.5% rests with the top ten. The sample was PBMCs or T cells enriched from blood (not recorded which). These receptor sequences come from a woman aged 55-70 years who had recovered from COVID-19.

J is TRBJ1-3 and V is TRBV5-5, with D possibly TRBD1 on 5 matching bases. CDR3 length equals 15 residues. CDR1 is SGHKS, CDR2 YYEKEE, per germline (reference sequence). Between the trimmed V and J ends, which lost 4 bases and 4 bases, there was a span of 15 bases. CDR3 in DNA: TGTGCCAGCAGCCGCGGGACCCCCCCGGGAAACACCATATATTTT. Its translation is CASSRGTPPGNTIYF. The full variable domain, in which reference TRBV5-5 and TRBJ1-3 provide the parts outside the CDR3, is DAGVTQSPTHLIKTRGQQVTLRCSPISGHKSVSWYQQVLGQGPQFIFQYYEKEERGRGNFPDRFSARQFPNYSSELNVNALLLGDSALYLCASSRGTPPGNTIYFGEGSWLTVV.

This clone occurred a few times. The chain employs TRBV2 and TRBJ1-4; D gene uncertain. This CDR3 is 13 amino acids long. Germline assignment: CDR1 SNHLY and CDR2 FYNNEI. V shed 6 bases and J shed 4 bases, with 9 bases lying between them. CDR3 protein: CASSPSFNEKLFF. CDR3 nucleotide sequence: TGTGCCAGCAGCCCTTCTTTTAATGAAAAACTGTTTTTT.

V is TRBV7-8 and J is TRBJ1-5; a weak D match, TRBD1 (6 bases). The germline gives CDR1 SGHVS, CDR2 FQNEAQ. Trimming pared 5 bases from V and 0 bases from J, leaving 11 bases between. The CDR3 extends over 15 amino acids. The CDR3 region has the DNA TGTGCCAGCAGCCCAGGGACACCTAGCAATCAGCCCCAGCATTTT. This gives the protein CASSPGTPSNQPQHF.

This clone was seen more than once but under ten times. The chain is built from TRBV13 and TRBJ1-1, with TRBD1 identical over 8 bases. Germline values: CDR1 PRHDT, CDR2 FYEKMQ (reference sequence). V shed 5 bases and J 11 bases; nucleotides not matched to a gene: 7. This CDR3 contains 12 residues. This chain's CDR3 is CASSLGQGEAFF. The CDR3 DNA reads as TGTGCCAGCAGCCTCGGACAGGGAGAGGCTTTCTTT. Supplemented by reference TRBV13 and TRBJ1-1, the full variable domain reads AAGVIQSPRHLIKEKRETATLKCYPIPRHDTVYWYQQGPGQDPQFLISFYEKMQSDKGSIPDRFSAQQFSDYHSELNMSSLELGDSALYFCASSLGQGEAFFGQGTRLTVV.

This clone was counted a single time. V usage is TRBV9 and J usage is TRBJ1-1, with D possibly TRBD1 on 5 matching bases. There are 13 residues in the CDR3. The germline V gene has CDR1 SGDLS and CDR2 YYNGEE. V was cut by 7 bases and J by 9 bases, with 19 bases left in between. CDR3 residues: CASASEDKGKAFF. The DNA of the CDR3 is TGTGCCAGCGCCAGCGAGGACAAGGGGAAAGCTTTCTTT. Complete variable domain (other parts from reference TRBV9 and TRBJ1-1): DSGVTQTPKHLITATGQRVTLRCSPRSGDLSVYWYQQSLDQGLQFLIQYYNGEERAKGNILERFSAQQFPDLHSELNLSSLELGDSALYFCASASEDKGKAFFGQGTRLTVV.

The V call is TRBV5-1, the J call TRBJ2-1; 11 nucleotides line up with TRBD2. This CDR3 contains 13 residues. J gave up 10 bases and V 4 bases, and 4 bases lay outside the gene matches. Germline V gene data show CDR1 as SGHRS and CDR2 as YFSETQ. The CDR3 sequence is CASSPGLAEEQFF. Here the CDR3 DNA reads TGCGCCAGCAGCCCGGGACTAGCGGAAGAGCAGTTCTTC. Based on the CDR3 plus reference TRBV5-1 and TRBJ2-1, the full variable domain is KAGVTQTPRYLIKTRGQQVTLSCSPISGHRSVSWYQQTPGQGLQFLFEYFSETQRNKGNFPGRFSGRQFSNSRSEMNVSTLELGDSALYLCASSPGLAEEQFFGPGTRLTVL.

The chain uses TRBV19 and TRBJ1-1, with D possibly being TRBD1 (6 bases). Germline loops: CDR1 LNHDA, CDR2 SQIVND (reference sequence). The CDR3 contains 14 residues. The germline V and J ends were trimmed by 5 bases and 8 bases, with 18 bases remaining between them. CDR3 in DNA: TGTGCCAGTAGTCTCTTTTGGGGGCAAAGAGAAGCTTTCTTT. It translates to CASSLFWGQREAFF.

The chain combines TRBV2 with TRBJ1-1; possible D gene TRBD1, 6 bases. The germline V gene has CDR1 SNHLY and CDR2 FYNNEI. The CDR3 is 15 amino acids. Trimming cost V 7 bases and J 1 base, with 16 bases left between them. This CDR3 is CASTILGQQNTEAFF. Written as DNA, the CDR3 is TGTGCCAGCACCATACTAGGACAGCAGAACACTGAAGCTTTCTTT.

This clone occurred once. CDR3 sequence reads: CASSLGTGHSNQPQHF. The CDR3 nucleotides read TGTGCCAGCAGCTTGGGTACAGGTCATAGCAATCAGCCCCAGCATTTT. The genes are TRBV5-5 and TRBJ1-5, with D maybe TRBD1 (5 bases). The germline gives CDR1 SGHKS, CDR2 YYEKEE (reference sequence). The CDR3 covers 16 residues. Trimming took off 0 bases at V and 0 bases at J, with 10 bases between the two ends.

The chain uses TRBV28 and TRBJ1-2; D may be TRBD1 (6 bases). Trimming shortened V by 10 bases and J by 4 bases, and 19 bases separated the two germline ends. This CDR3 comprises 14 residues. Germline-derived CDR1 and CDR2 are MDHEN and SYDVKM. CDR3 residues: CATIQYRDLYGYTF. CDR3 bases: TGTGCCACCATTCAGTACAGGGACCTCTATGGCTACACCTTC.

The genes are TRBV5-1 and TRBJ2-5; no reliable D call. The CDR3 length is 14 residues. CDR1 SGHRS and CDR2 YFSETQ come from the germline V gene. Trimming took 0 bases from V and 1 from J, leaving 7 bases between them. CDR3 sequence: CASSLVQPQETQYF. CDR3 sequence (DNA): TGCGCCAGCAGCTTGGTACAGCCCCAAGAGACCCAGTACTTC. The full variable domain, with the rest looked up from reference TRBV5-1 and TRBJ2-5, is KAGVTQTPRYLIKTRGQQVTLSCSPISGHRSVSWYQQTPGQGLQFLFEYFSETQRNKGNFPGRFSGRQFSNSRSEMNVSTLELGDSALYLCASSLVQPQETQYFGPGTRLLVL.

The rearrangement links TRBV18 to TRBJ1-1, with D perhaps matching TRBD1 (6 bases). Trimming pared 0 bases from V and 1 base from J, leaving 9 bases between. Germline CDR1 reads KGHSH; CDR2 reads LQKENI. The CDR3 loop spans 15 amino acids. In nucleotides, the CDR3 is TGTGCCAGCTCACCACCGGGACACTCGAACACTGAAGCTTTCTTT. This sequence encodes CASSPPGHSNTEAFF.

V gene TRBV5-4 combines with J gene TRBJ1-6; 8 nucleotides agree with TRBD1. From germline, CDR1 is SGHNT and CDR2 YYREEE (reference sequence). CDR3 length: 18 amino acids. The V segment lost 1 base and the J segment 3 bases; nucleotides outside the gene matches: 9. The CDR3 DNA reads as TGTGCCAGCAGCTTGTGGCGACGACAGGGGAACTATAATTCACCCCTCCACTTT. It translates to CASSLWRRQGNYNSPLHF.

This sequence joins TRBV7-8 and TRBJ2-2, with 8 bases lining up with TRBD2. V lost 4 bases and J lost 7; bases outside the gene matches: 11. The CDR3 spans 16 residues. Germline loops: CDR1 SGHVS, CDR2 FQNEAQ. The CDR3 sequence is CASSSRGGLENGELFF. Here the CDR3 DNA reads TGTGCCAGCAGCTCACGGGGGGGGCTGGAGAACGGGGAGCTGTTTTTT.

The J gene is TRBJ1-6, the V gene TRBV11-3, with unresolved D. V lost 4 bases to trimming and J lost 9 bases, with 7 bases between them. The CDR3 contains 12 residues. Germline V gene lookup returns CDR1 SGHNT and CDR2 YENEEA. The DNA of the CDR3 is TGTGCCAGCAGCTGGGCGGGTTCACCCCTCCACTTT. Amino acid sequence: CASSWAGSPLHF.

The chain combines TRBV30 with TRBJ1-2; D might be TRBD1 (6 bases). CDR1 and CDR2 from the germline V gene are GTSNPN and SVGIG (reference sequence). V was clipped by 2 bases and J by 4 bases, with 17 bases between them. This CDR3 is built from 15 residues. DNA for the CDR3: TGTGCCTGGAGTTTCGGACAGCCAGGGGCCTATGGCTACACCTTC. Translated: CAWSFGQPGAYGYTF.

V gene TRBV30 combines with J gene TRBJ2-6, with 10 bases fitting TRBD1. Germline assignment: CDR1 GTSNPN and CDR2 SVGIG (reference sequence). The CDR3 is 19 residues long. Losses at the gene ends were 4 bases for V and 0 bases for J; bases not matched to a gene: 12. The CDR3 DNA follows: TGTGCCTGGACCAAGAAGACAGGGGGCCTTCCCTCTGGGGCCAACGTCCTGACTTTC. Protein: CAWTKKTGGLPSGANVLTF.

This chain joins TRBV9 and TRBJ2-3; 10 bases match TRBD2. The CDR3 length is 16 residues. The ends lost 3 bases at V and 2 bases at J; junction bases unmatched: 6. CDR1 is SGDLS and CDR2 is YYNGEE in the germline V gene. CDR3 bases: TGTGCCAGCAGCGCCACTAGCGGGGCCCCCACAGATACGCAGTATTTT. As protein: CASSATSGAPTDTQYF.

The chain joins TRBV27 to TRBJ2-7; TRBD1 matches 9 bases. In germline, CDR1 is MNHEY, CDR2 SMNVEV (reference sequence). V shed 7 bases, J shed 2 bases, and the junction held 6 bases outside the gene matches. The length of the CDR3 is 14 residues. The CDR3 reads CASKVRDRAYEQYF. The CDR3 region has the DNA TGTGCCAGCAAGGTCCGGGACAGGGCCTACGAGCAGTACTTC.

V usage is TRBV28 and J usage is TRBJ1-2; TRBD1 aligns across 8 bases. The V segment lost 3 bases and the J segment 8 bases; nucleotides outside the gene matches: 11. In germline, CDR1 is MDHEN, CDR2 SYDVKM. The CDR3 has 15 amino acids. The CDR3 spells CASSFWGAGGDGYTF. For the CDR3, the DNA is TGTGCCAGCAGTTTTTGGGGGGCAGGGGGCGACGGCTACACCTTC.

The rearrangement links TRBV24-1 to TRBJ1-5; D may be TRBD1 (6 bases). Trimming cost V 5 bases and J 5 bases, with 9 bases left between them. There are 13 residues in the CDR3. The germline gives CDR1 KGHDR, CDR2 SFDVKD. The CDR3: CATSASGDQPQHF. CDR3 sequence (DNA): TGTGCCACCAGTGCCTCAGGGGATCAGCCCCAGCATTTT.

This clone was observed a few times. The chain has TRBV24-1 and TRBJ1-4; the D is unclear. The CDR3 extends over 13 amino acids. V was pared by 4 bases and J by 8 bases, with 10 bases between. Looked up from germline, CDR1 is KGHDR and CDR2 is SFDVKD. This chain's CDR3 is CATSDEGQEKLFF. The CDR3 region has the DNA TGTGCCACCAGTGACGAGGGTCAAGAAAAACTGTTTTTT.

The CDR3 loop is CATSDTRQYGYTF. The CDR3 nucleotides read TGTGCCACCAGTGATACCCGACAGTACGGCTACACCTTC. The rearrangement joins TRBV24-1 to TRBJ1-2, with a tentative D call TRBD1 (5 bases). Germline V gene data show CDR1 as KGHDR and CDR2 as SFDVKD. The germline V and J ends were trimmed by 3 bases and 8 bases, with 12 bases remaining between them. This CDR3 spans 13 amino acids.

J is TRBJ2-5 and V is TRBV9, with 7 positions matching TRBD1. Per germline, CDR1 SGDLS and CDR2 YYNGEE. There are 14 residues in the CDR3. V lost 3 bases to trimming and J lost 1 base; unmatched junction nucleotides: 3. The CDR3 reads CASSGRTGQETQYF. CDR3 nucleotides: TGTGCCAGCAGCGGCAGGACAGGCCAAGAGACCCAGTACTTC.

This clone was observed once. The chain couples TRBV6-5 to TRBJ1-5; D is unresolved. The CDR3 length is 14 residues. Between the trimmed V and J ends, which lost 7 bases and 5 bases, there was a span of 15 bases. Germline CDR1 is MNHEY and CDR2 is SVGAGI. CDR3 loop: CASTARGMDQPQHF. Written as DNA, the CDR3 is TGTGCCAGCACAGCTAGAGGGATGGATCAGCCCCAGCATTTT.

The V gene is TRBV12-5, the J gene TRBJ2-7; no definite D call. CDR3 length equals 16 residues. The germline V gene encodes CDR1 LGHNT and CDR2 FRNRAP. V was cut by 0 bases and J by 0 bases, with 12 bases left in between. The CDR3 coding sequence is TGTGCTAGTGGTTTGGTACTTGGAGTAGACTCCTACGAGCAGTACTTC. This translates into CASGLVLGVDSYEQYF.

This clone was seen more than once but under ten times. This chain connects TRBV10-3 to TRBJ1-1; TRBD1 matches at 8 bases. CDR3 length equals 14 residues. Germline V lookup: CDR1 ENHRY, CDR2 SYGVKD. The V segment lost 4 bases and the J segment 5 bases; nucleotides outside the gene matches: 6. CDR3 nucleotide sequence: TGTGCCATCAGTGTCCAGGGACAGGTTACTGAAGCTTTCTTT. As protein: CAISVQGQVTEAFF.

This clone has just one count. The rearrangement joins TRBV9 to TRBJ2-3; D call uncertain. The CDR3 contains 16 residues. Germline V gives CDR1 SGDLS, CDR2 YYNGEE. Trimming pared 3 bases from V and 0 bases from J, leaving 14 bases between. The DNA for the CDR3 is TGTGCCAGCAGCGCTAGACTCGGCGTGAGCACAGATACGCAGTATTTT. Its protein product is CASSARLGVSTDTQYF.

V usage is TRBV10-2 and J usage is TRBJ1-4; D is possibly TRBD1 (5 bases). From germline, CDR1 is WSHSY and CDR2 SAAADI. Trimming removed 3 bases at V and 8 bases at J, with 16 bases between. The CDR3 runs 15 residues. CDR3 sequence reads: CASSDPNDGGEKLFF. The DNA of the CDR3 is TGCGCCAGCAGTGACCCAAACGACGGGGGGGAAAAACTGTTTTTT.

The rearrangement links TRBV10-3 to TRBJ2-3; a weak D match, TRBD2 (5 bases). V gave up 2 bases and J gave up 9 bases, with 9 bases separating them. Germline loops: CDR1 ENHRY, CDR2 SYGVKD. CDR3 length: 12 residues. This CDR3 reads CAISELEETQYF. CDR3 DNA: TGTGCCATCAGTGAGCTGGAGGAAACGCAGTATTTT.

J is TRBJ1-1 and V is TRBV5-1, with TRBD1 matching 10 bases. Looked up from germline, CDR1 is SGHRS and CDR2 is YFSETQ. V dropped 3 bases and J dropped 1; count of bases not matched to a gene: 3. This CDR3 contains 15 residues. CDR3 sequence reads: CASSSRQGANTEAFF. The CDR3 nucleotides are TGCGCCAGCAGCTCAAGACAGGGGGCGAACACTGAAGCTTTCTTT.

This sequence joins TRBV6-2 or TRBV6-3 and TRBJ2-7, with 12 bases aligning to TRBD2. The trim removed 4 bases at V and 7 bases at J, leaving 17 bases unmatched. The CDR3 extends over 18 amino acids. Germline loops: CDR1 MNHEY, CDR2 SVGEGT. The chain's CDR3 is CASSFVRASGGAEEEQYF. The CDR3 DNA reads TGTGCCAGCAGTTTCGTCCGGGCTAGCGGGGGGGCCGAGGAAGAGCAGTACTTC.